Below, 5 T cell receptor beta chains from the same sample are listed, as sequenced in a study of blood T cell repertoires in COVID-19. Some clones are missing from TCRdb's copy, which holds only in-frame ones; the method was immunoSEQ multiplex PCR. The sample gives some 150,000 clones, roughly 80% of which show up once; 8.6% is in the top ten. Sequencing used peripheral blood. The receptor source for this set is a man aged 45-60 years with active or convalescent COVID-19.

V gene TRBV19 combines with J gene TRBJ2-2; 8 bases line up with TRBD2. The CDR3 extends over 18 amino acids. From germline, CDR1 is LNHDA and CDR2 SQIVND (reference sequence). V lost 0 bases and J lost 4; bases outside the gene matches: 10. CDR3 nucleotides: TGTGCCAGTAGTATAGAACTAGCGGAGCCAAGGAGCACCGGGGAGCTGTTTTTT. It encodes CASSIELAEPRSTGELFF.

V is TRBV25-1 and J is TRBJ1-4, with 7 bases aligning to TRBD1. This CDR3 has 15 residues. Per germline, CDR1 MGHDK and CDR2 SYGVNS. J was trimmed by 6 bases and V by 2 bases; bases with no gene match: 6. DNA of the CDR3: TGTGCCAGCAGTGAAGAGGTCGGACAGGATGAAAAACTGTTTTTT. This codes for CASSEEVGQDEKLFF.

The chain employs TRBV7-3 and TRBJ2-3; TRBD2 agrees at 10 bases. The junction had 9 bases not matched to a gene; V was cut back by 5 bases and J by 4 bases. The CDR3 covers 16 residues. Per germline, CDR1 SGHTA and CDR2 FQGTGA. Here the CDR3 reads CASSPLGLAGADTQYF. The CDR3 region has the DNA TGTGCCAGCAGCCCCCTAGGTCTAGCGGGAGCAGATACGCAGTATTTT.

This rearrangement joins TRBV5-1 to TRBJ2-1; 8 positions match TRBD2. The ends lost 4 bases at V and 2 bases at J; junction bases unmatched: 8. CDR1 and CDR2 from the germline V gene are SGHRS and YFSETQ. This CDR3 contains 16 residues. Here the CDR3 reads CASSQGPAGAYNEQFF. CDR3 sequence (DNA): TGCGCCAGCAGCCAGGGTCCAGCGGGGGCCTACAATGAGCAGTTCTTC.

CDR3 in DNA: TGTGCCAGCAGCCAAGATTTACAGGCGTATGGCTACACCTTC. Translation: CASSQDLQAYGYTF. The V gene is TRBV14, the J gene TRBJ1-2; D perhaps matches TRBD1 (5 bases). CDR3 length: 14 residues. Trimming took off 0 bases at V and 5 bases at J, with 10 bases between the two ends. CDR1 is SGHDN, CDR2 FVKESK, per germline.